Sequencing of this T cell receptor beta chain was carried out in a study of T cells in Graves' hyperthyroidism and ophthalmopathy. The source material, RNA transcripts, was used to amplify TCR beta CDR3 regions. TCR CDR3 underwent first-round RT-PCR with the HTBI primer set. MiXCR, run by TCRdb on the multiplex PCR reads, gives a single entry per CDR3 protein. The data show 550,000 to 600,000 distinct CDR3 sequences, around 17% seen once. The germline V gene has CDR1 MDHEN and CDR2 SYDVKM. This CDR3 contains 15 residues. V dropped 3 bases and J dropped 7; count of bases not matched to a gene: 7. This clonotype has a count of ten or more.

Sequencing was performed on blood. The gene calls are TRBV28 and TRBJ2-5; 11 nucleotides match TRBD1. The TCR comes from a woman aged 18-29 years with Graves' hyperthyroidism. Written as DNA, the CDR3 is TGTGCCAGCAGTTTTTTCGGACAGGGGGCCGGGACCCAGTACTTC. Translation gives CASSFFGQGAGTQYF.